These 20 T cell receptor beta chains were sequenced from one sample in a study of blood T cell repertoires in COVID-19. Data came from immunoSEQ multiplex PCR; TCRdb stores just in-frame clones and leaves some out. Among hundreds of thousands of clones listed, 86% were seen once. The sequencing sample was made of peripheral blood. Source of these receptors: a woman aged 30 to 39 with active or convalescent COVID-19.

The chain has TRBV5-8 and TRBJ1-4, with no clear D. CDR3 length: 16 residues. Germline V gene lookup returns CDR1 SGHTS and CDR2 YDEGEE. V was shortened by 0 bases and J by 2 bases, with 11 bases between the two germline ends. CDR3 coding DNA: TGTGCCAGCAGCTTGGCCGTCTTATCGACTAATGAAAAACTGTTTTTT. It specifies CASSLAVLSTNEKLFF.

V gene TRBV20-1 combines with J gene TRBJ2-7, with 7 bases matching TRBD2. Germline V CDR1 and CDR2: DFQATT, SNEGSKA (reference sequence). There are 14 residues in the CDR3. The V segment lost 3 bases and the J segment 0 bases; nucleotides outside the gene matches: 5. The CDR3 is CSASVRGSSYEQYF. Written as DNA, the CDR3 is TGCAGTGCTAGTGTGCGGGGGAGCTCCTACGAGCAGTACTTC.

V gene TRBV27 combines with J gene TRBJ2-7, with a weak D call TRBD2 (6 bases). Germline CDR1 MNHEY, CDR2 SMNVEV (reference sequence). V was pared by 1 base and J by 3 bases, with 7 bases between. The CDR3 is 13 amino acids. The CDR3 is CASSLWGDYEQYF. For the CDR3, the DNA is TGTGCCAGCAGTTTATGGGGGGACTACGAGCAGTACTTC.

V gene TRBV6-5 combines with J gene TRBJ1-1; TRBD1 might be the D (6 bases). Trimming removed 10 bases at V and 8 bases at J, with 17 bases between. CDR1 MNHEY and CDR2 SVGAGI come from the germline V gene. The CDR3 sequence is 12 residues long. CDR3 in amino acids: CATQSRGAEAFF. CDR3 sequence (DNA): TGTGCCACCCAATCCCGGGGGGCGGAAGCTTTCTTT.

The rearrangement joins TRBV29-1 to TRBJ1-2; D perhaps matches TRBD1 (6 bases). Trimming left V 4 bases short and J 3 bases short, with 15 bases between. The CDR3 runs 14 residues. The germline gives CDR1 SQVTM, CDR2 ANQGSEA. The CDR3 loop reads CSVALDSDDYGYTF. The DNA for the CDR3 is TGCAGCGTTGCACTGGACAGCGATGACTATGGCTACACCTTC.

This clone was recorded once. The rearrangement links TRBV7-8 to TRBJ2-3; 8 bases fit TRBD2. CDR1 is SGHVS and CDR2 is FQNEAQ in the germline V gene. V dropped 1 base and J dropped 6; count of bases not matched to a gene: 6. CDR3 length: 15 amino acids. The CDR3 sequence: CASSLVSGGSDTQYF. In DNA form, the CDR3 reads TGTGCCAGCAGCTTAGTCAGCGGGGGTTCCGATACGCAGTATTTT.

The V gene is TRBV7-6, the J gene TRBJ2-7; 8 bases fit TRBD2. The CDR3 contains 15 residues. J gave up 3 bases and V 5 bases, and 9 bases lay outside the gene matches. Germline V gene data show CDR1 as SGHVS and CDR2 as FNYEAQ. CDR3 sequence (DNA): TGTGCCAGCAGCCCCAGGACTAGCATGAGCTACGAGCAGTACTTC. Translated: CASSPRTSMSYEQYF.

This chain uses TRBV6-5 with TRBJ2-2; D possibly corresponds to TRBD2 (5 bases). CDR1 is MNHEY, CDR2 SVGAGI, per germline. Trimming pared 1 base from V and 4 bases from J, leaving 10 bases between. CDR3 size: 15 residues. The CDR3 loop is CASSYLAAGTGELFF. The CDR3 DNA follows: TGTGCCAGCAGTTACTTGGCGGCGGGCACCGGGGAGCTGTTTTTT.

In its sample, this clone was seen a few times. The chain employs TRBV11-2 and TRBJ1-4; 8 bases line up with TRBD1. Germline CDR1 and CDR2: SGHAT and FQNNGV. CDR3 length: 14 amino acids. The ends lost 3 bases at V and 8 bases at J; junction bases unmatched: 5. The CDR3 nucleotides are TGTGCCAGCAGCTTGACAGGGGCCAGCGAAAAACTGTTTTTT. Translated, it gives CASSLTGASEKLFF. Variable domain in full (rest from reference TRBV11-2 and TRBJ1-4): EAGVAQSPRYKIIEKRQSVAFWCNPISGHATLYWYQQILGQGPKLLIQFQNNGVVDDSQLPKDRFSAERLKGVDSTLKIQPAKLEDSAVYLCASSLTGASEKLFFGSGTQLSVL.

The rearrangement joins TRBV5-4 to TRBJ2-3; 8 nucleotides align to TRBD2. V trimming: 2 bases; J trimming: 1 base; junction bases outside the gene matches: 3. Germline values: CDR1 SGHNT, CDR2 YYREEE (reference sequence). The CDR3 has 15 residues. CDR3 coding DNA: TGTGCCAGCAGCTTTCGGGAGGGGGGCACAGATACGCAGTATTTT. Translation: CASSFREGGTDTQYF.

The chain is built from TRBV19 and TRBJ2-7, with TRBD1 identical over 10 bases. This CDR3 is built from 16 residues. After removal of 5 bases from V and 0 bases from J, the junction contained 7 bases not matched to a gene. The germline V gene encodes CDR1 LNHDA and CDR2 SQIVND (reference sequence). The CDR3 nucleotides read TGTGCCAGTAGTGTCTCAGGGACAGGGGCCTCCTACGAGCAGTACTTC. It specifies CASSVSGTGASYEQYF.

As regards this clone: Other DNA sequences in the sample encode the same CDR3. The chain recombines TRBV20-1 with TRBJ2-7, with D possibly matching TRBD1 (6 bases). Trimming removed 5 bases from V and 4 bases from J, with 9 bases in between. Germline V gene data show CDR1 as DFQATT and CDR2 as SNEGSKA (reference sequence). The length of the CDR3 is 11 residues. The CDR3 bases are TGCAGTGCTCCTAGGGGGTACGAGCAGTACTTC. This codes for CSAPRGYEQYF.

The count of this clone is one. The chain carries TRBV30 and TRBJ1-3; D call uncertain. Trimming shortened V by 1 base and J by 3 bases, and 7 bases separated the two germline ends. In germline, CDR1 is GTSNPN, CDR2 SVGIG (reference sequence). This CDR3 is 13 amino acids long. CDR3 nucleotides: TGTGCCTGGAGTGGAGAGGGTGGAAACACCATATATTTT. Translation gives CAWSGEGGNTIYF.

CDR3: CASSEALVVSGTEAFF. In DNA form, the CDR3 reads TGTGCCAGCAGTGAAGCGCTGGTGGTGTCGGGCACTGAAGCTTTCTTT. The chain combines TRBV6-1 with TRBJ1-1; D call uncertain. V was shortened by 0 bases and J by 4 bases, with 15 bases between the two germline ends. The CDR3 loop spans 16 amino acids. The germline V gene has CDR1 MNHNS and CDR2 SASEGT.

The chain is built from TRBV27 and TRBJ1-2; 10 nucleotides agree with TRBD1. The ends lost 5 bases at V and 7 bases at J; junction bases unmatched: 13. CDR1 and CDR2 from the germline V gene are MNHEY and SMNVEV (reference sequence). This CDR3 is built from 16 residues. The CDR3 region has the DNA TGTGCCAGCAGTCCCCAACTATCCGGGACAGGGGTTGGCTACACCTTC. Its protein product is CASSPQLSGTGVGYTF.

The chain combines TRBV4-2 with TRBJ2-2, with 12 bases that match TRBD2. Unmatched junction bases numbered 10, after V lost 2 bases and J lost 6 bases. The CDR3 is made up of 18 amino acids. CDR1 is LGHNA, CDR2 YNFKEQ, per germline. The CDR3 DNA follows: TGTGCCAGCAGCCAAATACCACGACTAGCGGGAGTGGCCGGGGAGCTGTTTTTT. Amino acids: CASSQIPRLAGVAGELFF.

CDR3 nucleotides: TGTGCCAGTAGTATAGCCGTCGGGGGTAAACTAGGCACTGAAGCTTTCTTT. Translated, it gives CASSIAVGGKLGTEAFF. This chain connects TRBV19 to TRBJ1-1, with TRBD1 as a possible D gene (5 bases). This CDR3 comprises 17 residues. Germline CDR1 and CDR2: LNHDA and SQIVND (reference sequence). Trimming stripped 1 base from V and 4 bases from J, with 19 bases between. Full variable domain (remainder filled in from reference TRBV19 and TRBJ1-1): DGGITQSPKYLFRKEGQNVTLSCEQNLNHDAMYWYRQDPGQGLRLIYYSQIVNDFQKGDIAEGYSVSREKKESFPLTVTSAQKNPTAFYLCASSIAVGGKLGTEAFFGQGTRLTVV.

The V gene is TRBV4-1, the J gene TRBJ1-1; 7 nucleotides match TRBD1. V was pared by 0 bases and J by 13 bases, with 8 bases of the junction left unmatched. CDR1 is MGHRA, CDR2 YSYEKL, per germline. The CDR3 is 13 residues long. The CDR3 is CASSQEPGTVGFF. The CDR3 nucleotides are TGCGCCAGCAGCCAAGAGCCAGGGACAGTCGGTTTCTTT.

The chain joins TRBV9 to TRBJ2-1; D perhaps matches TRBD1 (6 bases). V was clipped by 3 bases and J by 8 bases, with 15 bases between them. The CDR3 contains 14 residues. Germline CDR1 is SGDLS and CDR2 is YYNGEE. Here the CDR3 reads CASSESPGAHEQFF. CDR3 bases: TGTGCCAGCAGCGAGTCCCCAGGGGCCCATGAGCAGTTCTTC. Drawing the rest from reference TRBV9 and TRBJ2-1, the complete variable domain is DSGVTQTPKHLITATGQRVTLRCSPRSGDLSVYWYQQSLDQGLQFLIQYYNGEERAKGNILERFSAQQFPDLHSELNLSSLELGDSALYFCASSESPGAHEQFFGPGTRLTVL.

The CDR3 DNA reads TGCGCCAGCAGCTTGACAGGCAAGAACACTGAAGCTTTCTTT. Translation: CASSLTGKNTEAFF. J is TRBJ1-1 and V is TRBV10-1, with D possibly TRBD1 on 6 matching bases. The length of the CDR3 is 14 residues. In germline, CDR1 is WNHNN, CDR2 SYGVQD (reference sequence). The V end lost 6 bases, the J end lost 1 base, and 12 bases lay between the germline ends.